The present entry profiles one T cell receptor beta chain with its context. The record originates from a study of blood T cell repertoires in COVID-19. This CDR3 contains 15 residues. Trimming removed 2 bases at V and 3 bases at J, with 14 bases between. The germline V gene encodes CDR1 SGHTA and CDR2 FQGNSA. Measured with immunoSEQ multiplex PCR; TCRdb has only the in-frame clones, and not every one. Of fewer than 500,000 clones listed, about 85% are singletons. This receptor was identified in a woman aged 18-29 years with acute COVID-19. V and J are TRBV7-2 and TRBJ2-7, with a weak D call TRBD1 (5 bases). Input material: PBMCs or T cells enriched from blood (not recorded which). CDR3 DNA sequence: TGTGCCAGCAGCTTATCGACAGTGACGAACTACGAGCAGTACTTC. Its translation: CASSLSTVTNYEQYF.